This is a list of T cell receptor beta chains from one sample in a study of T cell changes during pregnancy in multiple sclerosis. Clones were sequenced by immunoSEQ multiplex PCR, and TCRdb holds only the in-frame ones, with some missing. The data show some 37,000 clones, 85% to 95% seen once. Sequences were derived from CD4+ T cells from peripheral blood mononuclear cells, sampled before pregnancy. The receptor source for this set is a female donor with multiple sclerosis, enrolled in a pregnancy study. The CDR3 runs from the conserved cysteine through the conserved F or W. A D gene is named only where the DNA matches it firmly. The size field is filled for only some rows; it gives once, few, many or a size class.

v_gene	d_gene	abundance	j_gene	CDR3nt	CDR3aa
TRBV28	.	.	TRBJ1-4	TGTGCCAGCAATCGTCGAGAACAGGGCGGTGAAAAACTGTTTTTT	CASNRREQGGEKLFF
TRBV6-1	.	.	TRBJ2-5	TGTGCCAGCAGGGTACAGGGTAGGGAGACCCAGTACTTC	CASRVQGRETQYF
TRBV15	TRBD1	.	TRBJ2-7	TGTGCCACCGGACGGGACAGGGGCTCCTACGAGCAGTACTTC	CATGRDRGSYEQYF
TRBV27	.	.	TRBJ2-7	TGTGCCAGCAGCCTTCGTCTCAAGTCGGTAGCCTTACCCTCAACCTACGAGCAGTACTTC	CASSLRLKSVALPSTYEQYF
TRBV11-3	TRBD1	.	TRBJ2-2	TGTGCCAGCGCAGGGGGCATCGGCGGGGAGCTGTTTTTT	CASAGGIGGELFF
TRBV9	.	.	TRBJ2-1	TGTGCCAGCAGCGTCTCCGGGTTAGCGGCAAGGTGGGACAATGAGCAGTTCTTC	CASSVSGLAARWDNEQFF
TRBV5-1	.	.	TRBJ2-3	TGCGCCAGCAGTCGCAACAGGGTGGGGAGCACAGATACGCAGTATTTT	CASSRNRVGSTDTQYF
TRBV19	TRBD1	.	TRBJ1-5	TGTGCCAGAAAACAGGGGTACAATCAGCCCCAGCATTTT	CARKQGYNQPQHF
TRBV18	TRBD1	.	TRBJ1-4	TGTGCCAGCTCACCTAGCGGTGGGACAGGAGGCGAAAAACTGTTTTTT	CASSPSGGTGGEKLFF
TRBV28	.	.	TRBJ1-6	TGTGCCACAACAAAGGCAGGGCCAGGTTCACCCCTCCACTTT	CATTKAGPGSPLHF
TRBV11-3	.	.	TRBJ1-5	TGTGCCAGCAGCACCCGACACAGTTTTAGCAATCAGCCCCAGCATTTT	CASSTRHSFSNQPQHF
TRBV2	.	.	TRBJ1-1	TGTGCCAGCAGTGAGGGCGGCCCGGGGAGGGCTGAAGCTTTCTTT	CASSEGGPGRAEAFF
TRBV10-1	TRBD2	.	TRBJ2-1	TGCGCCAGCTTCCCCCGGGAGGAAAGCTCCTACAATGAGCAGTTCTTC	CASFPREESSYNEQFF
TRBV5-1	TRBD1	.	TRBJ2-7	TGCGCCAGCAGCTTGCCACAGGGGAACACCTACGAGCAGTACTTC	CASSLPQGNTYEQYF
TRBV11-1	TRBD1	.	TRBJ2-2	TGTGCCAGCAACTTAGTCCCGACAGGGCTAGGCACCGGGGAGCTGTTTTTT	CASNLVPTGLGTGELFF
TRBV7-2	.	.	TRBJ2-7	TGTGCCAGCAGCTACGAGGCGGGGAGCTCCTACGAGCAGTACTTC	CASSYEAGSSYEQYF
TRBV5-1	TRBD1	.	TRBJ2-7	TGCGCCAGCAGCTCAAGACAGGGTGGGTACGAGCAGTACTTC	CASSSRQGGYEQYF
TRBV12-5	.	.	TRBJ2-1	TGTGCTAGTGGTTTGGGCGCGAGCTCCTACAATGAGCAGTTCTTC	CASGLGASSYNEQFF
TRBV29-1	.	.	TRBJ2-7	TGCAGCGCCACGCCAGGGGCTAGCTCCTACGAGCAGTACTTC	CSATPGASSYEQYF
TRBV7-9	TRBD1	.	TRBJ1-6	TGTGCCAGCAGCTTGACAGGGGTTTCACCCCTCCACTTT	CASSLTGVSPLHF
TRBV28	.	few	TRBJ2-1	TGTGCCAGCTCCCCTTACAATGAGCAGTTCTTC	CASSPYNEQFF
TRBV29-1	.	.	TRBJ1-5	TGCAGCGTAATAAAGGGGAGCAATCAGCCCCAGCATTTT	CSVIKGSNQPQHF
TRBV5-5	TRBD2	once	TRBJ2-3	TGTGCCAGCACCCTGGGAGGGACTCCTGGCTCTACGCAGTATTTT	CASTLGGTPGSTQYF
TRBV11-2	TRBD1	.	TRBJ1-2	TGTGCCAGCAGCCTCGGGACAGTTACTAACTATGGCTACACCTTC	CASSLGTVTNYGYTF
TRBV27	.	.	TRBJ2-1	TGTGCCAGCGGTACGCCAGGTCGCAATGAGCAGTTCTTC	CASGTPGRNEQFF
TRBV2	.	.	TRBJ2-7	TGTGCCTGCGGTAACGAGCAGTACTTC	CACGNEQYF
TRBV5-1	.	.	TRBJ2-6	TGCGCCAGCAGCTTACAGGGTTTCTCTGGGGCCAACGTCCTGACTTTC	CASSLQGFSGANVLTF
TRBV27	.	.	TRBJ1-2	TGTGCCAGCAGTTTATCGGGCCTACAGGGCAGTAGGGGTCTTGGCTATGGCTACACCTTC	CASSLSGLQGSRGLGYGYTF
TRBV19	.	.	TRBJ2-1	TGTGCCAGTAGTATAGGGGGCCCAAGCTCCTACAATGAGCAGTTCTTC	CASSIGGPSSYNEQFF
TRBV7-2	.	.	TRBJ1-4	TGTGCCAGCAGCGCCGGGTCTGCAACTAATGAAAAACTGTTTTTT	CASSAGSATNEKLFF
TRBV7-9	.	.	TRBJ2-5	TGTGCCAGCACCTTTAGTGTGCTGGAGACCCAGTACTTC	CASTFSVLETQYF
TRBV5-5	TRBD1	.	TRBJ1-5	TGTGCCAGCAGCTCAACCGGGACAGGGAATCAGCCCCAGCATTTT	CASSSTGTGNQPQHF
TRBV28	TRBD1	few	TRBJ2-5	TGTGCCAGCAGTTTATTAGGGACAGGGGTACAAGAGACCCAGTACTTC	CASSLLGTGVQETQYF
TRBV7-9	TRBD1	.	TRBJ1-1	TGTGCCAGCAGCTCCGGACAGGGGGGGAACACTGAAGCTTTCTTT	CASSSGQGGNTEAFF
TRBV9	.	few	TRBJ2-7	TGTGCCAGCAGCGTAGCGGCAGGGTTCCCCTACGAGCAGTACTTC	CASSVAAGFPYEQYF
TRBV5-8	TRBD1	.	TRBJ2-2	TGTGCCAGCAGCCTTAAGGGGGCGGGCGCCGGGGAGCTGTTTTTT	CASSLKGAGAGELFF
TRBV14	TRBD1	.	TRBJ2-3	TGTGCCAGCAGCCATTACAGGGGGAACACAGATACGCAGTATTTT	CASSHYRGNTDTQYF
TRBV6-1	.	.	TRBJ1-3	TGTGCCAGCAGAGATACGGGGGTTGGAAACACCATATATTTT	CASRDTGVGNTIYF
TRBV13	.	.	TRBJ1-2	TGTGCCAGCAGCCACAAAGGACAGAACTATGGCTACACCTTC	CASSHKGQNYGYTF
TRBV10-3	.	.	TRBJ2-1	TGTGCCATCAGTGGGGCAGCGGACGAGCAGTTCTTC	CAISGAADEQFF
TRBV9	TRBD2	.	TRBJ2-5	TGTGCCAGCAGCGTAGTGAGGCGGGAGGGTGTCTGGGAGACCCAGTACTTC	CASSVVRREGVWETQYF
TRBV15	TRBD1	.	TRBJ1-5	TGTGCCACCAGCGGGGGGACAGGGCCCGATCAGCCCCAGCATTTT	CATSGGTGPDQPQHF
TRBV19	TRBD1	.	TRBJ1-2	TGTGCCAGTAGTGTCACTCCCAGGACAGGAAACTATGGCTACACCTTC	CASSVTPRTGNYGYTF
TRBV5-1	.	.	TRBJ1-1	TGCGCCAGCAGCTTGGACCGGGGACTAGTGAACACTGAAGCTTTCTTT	CASSLDRGLVNTEAFF
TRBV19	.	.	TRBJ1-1	TGTGCCAGTAGTATAGACGGTCAGAACACTGAAGCTTTCTTT	CASSIDGQNTEAFF